This entry is about one TCR beta chain. Amplification used 60 Vbeta primers and 13 Jbeta primers. Assay: immunoSEQ multiplex PCR; the TCRdb copy retains only in-frame clones and omits some. The sample has 180,000 or so clones, over 75% seen once. The junction had 7 bases not matched to a gene; V was cut back by 2 bases and J by 1 base. This CDR3 region has 17 residues. Looked up from germline, CDR1 is SGHVS and CDR2 is FQNEAQ. The data derive from a study of cytomegalovirus exposure and HLA in healthy donors. The sample comprised PBMCs. This chain joins TRBV7-8 and TRBJ2-1; TRBD2 aligns across 8 bases. This clonotype originated in a man aged 18 to 29 in good health and CMV-seropositive. The CDR3 DNA reads TGTGCCAGCAGCTTATACGGGGGGGCTGGATCCTACAATGAGCAGTTCTTC. It is translated as CASSLYGGAGSYNEQFF. Based on the CDR3 plus reference TRBV7-8 and TRBJ2-1, the full variable domain is GAGVSQSPRYKVAKRGQDVALRCDPISGHVSLFWYQQALGQGPEFLTYFQNEAQLDKSGLPSDRFFAERPEGSVSTLKIQRTQQEDSAVYLCASSLYGGAGSYNEQFFGPGTRLTVL.